The clone carrying this TCR beta chain has more than one count but fewer than ten. Antigen specificity is unknown. The CDR3 carries no conserved terminal phenylalanine or tryptophan, so it likely arises from a read error. The sample's time point: late sampling 161 to 241 days after vaccination in a few convalescent patients. Noted treatment: roughly nine-day PBMC culture with coronavirus spike peptide pools or control peptides (ViraFEST assay). CDR3 size: 14 residues. Germline V gene lookup returns CDR1 DFQATT and CDR2 SNEGSKA (reference sequence). J lost 2 bases, V lost 6 bases, and 8 bases had no gene match. The data were taken from a study of vaccination and CD4 T cells after COVID-19. The assay that was used to sequence DNA from cultured CD4+ T cells was the Oncomine TCR Beta short-read assay. Investigators obtained genomic DNA by extraction from cultured CD4+ T cells. TCRdb re-called the PCR reads with MiXCR, one entry per CDR3 protein. The sample shows 20,000 to 25,000 distinct CDR3 sequences, around two fifths of them seen only once.

Sequenced material: CD4+ T cells from blood, cultured in vitro, taken about 7 months after SARS-CoV-2 vaccination. V usage is TRBV20-1 and J usage is TRBJ2-7; 9 nucleotides line up with TRBD1. The TCR originated in a human donor who had recovered from COVID-19. The CDR3 here is CSAGPGQGAYEQYL. In DNA, the CDR3 is TGCAGTGCGGGGCCGGGACAGGGTGCCTACGAGCAGTACCTC.